This T cell receptor beta chain is from a study of OX40 agonist ivuxolimab in advanced cancers. The repertoire was sequenced with immunoSEQ multiplex PCR; TCRdb's copy has only in-frame clones and lacks some. The sample shows around 20,000 clones, about 80% of them seen only once. General study points: Low normalized clonal expansion also occurred in some nonresponding patients. Among T cells, CD8+ cells averaged more expanded clones than CD4+ cells.

The CDR3 spans 14 residues. The germline gives CDR1 MNHEY, CDR2 SMNVEV (reference sequence). The V end was cut by 6 bases, the J end by 3 bases, with 12 bases between. With respect to this clone: Its antigen remains unknown.

This chain connects TRBV27 to TRBJ1-5, with D perhaps TRBD1 (5 bases). The TCR originated in an adult with an advanced solid tumor such as melanoma, head and neck, liver or kidney cancer. The source material was CD4+ or CD8+ T cells sorted from blood, sampled in a trial of the OX40 agonist ivuxolimab. CDR3 protein: CASRALGVNQPQHF. The CDR3 nucleotides are TGTGCCAGCAGGGCCCTGGGGGTCAATCAGCCCCAGCATTTT.